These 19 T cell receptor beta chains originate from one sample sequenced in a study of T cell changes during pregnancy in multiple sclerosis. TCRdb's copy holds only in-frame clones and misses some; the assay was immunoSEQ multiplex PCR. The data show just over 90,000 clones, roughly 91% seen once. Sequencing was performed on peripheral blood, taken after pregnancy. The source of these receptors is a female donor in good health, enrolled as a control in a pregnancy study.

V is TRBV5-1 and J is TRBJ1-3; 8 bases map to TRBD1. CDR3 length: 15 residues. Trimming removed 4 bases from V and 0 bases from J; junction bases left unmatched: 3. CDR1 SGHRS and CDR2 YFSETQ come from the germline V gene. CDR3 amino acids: CASSRDRGSGNTIYF. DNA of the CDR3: TGCGCCAGCAGCCGAGACAGGGGCTCTGGAAACACCATATATTTT.

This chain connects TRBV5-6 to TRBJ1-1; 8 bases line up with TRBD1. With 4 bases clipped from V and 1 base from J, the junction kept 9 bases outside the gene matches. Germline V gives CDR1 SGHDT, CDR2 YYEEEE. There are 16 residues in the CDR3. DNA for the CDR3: TGTGCCAGCAGCAGGGGACAGGCGGGGAGGAACACTGAAGCTTTCTTT. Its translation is CASSRGQAGRNTEAFF.

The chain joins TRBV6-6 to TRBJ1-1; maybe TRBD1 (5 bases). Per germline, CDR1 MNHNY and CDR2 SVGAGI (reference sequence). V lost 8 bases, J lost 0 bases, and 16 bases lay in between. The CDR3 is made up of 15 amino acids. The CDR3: CASYGPGLMNTEAFF. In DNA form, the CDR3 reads TGTGCCAGCTATGGTCCAGGGCTCATGAACACTGAAGCTTTCTTT.

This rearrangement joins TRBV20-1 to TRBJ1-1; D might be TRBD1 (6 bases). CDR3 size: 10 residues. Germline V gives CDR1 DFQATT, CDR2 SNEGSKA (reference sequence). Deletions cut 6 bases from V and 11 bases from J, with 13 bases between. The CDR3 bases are TGCAGTGCCCGGGGACAAGGGGCTTTCTTT. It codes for CSARGQGAFF.

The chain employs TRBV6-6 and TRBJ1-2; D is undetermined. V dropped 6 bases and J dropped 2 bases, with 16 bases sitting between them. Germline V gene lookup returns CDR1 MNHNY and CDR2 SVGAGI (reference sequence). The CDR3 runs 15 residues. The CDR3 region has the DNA TGTGCCAGCAGGCGGGCTGGCGACCTGAACTATGGCTACACCTTC. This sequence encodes CASRRAGDLNYGYTF.

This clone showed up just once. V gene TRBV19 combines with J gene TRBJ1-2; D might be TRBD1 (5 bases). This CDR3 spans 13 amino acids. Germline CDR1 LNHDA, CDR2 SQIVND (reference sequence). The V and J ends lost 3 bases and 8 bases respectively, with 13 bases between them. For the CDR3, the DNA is TGTGCCAGTAGTATCGGCAGGGTCTGGGGCTACACCTTC. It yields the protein CASSIGRVWGYTF.

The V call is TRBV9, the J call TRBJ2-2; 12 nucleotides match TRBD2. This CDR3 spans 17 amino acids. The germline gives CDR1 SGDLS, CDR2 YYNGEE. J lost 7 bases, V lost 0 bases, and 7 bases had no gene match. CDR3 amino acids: CASSVALAGGPNGELFF. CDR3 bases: TGTGCCAGCAGCGTAGCCCTAGCGGGGGGGCCCAACGGGGAGCTGTTTTTT. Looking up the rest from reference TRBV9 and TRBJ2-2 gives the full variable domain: DSGVTQTPKHLITATGQRVTLRCSPRSGDLSVYWYQQSLDQGLQFLIQYYNGEERAKGNILERFSAQQFPDLHSELNLSSLELGDSALYFCASSVALAGGPNGELFFGEGSRLTVL.

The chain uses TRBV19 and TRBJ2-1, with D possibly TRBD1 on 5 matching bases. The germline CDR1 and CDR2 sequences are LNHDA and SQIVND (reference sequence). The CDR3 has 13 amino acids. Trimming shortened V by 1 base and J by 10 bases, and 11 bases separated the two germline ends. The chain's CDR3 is CASSIVKGREQFF. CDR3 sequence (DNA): TGTGCCAGTAGTATAGTCAAGGGGCGAGAGCAGTTCTTC.

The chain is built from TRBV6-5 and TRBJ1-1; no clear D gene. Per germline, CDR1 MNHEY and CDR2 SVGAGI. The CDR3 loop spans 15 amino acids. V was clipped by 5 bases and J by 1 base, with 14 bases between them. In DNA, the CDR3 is TGTGCCAGCAGTAAAAGTTACAGCCAGAACACTGAAGCTTTCTTT. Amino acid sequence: CASSKSYSQNTEAFF.

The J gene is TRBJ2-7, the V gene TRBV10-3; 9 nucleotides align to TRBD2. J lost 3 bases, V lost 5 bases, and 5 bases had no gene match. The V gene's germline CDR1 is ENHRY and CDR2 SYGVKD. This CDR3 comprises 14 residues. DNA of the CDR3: TGTGCCATCAGTCTGACTAGCGGTTTCTACGAGCAGTACTTC. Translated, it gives CAISLTSGFYEQYF.

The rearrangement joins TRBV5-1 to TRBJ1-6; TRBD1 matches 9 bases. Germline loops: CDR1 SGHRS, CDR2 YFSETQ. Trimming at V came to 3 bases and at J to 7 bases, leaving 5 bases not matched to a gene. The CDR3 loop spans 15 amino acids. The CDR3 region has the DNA TGCGCCAGCAGCTGGGGGGACAGGGAGAATTCACCCCTCCACTTT. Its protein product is CASSWGDRENSPLHF.

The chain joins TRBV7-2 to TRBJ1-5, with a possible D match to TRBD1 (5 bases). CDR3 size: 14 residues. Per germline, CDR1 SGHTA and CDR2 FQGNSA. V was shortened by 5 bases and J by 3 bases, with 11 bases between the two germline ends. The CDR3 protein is CASSRQGINQPQHF. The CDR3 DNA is TGTGCCAGCAGCCGGCAGGGAATCAATCAGCCCCAGCATTTT.

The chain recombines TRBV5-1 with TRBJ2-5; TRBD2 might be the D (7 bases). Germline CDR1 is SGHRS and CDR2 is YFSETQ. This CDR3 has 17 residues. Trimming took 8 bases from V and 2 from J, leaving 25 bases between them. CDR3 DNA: TGCGCCAGTCCGGCCCTCTTACAGCGGGGACAACAAGAGACCCAGTACTTC. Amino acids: CASPALLQRGQQETQYF.

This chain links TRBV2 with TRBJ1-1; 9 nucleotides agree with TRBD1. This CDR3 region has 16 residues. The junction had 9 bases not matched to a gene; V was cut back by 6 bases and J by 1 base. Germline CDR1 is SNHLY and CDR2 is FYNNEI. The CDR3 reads CASSHNSDRGNTEAFF. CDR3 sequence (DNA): TGTGCCAGCAGCCACAATTCGGACAGGGGGAACACTGAAGCTTTCTTT. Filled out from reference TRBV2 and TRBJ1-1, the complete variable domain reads EPEVTQTPSHQVTQMGQEVILRCVPISNHLYFYWYRQILGQKVEFLVSFYNNEISEKSEIFDDQFSVERPDGSNFTLKIRSTKLEDSAMYFCASSHNSDRGNTEAFFGQGTRLTVV.

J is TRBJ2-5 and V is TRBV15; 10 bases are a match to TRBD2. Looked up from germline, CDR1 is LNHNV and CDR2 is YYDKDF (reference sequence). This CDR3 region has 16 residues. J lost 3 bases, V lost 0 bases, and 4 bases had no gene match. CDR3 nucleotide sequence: TGTGCCACCAGCAGAGATCGGACTAGCGGTAAAGAGACCCAGTACTTC. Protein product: CATSRDRTSGKETQYF.

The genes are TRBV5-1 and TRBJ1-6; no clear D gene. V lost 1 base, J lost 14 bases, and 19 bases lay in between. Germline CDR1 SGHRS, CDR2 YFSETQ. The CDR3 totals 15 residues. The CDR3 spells CASSLRTGGDQTLHF. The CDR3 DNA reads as TGCGCCAGCAGCTTGAGAACGGGCGGGGATCAGACCCTCCACTTT.

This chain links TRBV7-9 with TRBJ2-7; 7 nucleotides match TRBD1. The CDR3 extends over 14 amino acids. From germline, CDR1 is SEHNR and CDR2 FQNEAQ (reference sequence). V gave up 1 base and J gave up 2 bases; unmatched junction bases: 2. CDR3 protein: CASSLGGGAYEQYF. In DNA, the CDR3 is TGTGCCAGCAGCTTAGGAGGGGGCGCCTACGAGCAGTACTTC.

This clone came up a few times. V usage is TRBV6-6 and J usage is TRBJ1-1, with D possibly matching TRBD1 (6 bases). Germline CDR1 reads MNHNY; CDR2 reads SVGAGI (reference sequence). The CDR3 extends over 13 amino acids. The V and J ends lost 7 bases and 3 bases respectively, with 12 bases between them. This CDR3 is CASTSRGYTEAFF. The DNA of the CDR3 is TGTGCCAGCACATCCAGGGGTTACACTGAAGCTTTCTTT.

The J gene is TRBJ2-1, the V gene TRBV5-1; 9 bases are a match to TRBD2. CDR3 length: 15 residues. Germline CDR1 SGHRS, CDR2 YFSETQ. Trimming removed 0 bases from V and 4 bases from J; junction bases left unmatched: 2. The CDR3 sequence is CASSLVAGGYNEQFF. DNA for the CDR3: TGCGCCAGCAGCTTGGTGGCGGGGGGGTACAATGAGCAGTTCTTC.